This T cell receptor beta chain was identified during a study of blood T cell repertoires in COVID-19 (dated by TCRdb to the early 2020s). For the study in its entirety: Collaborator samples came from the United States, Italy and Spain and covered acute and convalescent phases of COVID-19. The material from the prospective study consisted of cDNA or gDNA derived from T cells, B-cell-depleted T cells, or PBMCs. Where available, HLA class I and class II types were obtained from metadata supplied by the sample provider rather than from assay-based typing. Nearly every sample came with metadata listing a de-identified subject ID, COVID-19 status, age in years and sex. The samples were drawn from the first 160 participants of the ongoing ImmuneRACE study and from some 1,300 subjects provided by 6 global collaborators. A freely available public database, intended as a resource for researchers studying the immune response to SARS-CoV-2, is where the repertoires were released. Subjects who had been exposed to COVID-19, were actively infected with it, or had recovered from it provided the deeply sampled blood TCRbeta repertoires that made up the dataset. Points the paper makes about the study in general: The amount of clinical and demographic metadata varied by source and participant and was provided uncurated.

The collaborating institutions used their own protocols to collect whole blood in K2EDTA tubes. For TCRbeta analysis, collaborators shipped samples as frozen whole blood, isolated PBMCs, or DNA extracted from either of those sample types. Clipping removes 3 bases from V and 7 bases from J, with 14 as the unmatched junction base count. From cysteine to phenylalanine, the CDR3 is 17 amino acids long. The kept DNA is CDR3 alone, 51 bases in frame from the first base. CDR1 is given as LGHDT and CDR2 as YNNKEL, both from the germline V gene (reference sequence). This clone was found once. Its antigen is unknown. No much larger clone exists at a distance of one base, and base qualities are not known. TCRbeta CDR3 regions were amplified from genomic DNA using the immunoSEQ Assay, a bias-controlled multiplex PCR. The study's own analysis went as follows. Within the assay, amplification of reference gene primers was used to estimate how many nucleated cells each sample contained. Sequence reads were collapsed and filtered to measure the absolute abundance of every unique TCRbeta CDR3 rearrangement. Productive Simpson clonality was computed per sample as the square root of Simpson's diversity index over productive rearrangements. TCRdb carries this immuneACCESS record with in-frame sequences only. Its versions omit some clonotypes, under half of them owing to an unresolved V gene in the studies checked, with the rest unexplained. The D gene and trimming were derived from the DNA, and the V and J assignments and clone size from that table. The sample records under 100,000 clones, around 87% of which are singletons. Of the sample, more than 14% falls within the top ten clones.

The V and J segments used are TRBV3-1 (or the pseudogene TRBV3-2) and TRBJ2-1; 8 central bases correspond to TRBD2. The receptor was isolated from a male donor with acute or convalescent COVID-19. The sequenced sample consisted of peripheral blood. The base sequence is TGTGCCAGCAGCCACGCAACTAGCGGCTTGAAGGGGAATGAGCAGTTCTTC. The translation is CASSHATSGLKGNEQFF.